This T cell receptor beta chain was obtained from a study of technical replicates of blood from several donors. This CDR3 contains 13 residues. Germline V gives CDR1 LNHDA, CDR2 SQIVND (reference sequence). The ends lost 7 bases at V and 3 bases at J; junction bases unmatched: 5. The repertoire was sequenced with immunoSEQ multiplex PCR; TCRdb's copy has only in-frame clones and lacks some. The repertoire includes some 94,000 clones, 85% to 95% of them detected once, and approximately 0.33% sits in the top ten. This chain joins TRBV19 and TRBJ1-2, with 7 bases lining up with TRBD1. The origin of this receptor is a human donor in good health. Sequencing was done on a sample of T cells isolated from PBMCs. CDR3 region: CASKFDRDYGYTF. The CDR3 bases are TGTGCCAGTAAATTCGACAGGGACTATGGCTACACCTTC. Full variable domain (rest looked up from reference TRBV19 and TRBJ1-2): DGGITQSPKYLFRKEGQNVTLSCEQNLNHDAMYWYRQDPGQGLRLIYYSQIVNDFQKGDIAEGYSVSREKKESFPLTVTSAQKNPTAFYLCASKFDRDYGYTFGSGTRLTVV.